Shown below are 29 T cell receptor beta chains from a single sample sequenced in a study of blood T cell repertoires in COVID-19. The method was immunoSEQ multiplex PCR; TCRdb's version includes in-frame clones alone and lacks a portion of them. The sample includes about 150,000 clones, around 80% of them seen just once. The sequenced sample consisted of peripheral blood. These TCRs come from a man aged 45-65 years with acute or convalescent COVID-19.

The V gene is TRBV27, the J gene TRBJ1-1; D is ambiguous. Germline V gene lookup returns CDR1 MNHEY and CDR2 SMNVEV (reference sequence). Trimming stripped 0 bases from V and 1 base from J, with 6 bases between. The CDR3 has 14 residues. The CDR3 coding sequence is TGTGCCAGCAGTTTATCGGCAGGGAACACTGAAGCTTTCTTT. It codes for CASSLSAGNTEAFF.

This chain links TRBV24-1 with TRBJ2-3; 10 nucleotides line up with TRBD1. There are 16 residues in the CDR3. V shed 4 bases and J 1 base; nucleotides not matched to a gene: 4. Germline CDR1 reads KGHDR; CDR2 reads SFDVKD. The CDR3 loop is CATSDLGTGGTDTQYF. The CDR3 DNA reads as TGTGCCACCAGTGACCTGGGGACAGGGGGCACAGATACGCAGTATTTT.

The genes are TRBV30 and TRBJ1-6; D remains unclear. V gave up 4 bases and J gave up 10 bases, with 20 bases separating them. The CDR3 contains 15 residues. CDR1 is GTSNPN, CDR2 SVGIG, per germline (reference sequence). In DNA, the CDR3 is TGTGCCTGGACGGGATTAGACGCCCTGGACTCACCCCTCCACTTT. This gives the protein CAWTGLDALDSPLHF.

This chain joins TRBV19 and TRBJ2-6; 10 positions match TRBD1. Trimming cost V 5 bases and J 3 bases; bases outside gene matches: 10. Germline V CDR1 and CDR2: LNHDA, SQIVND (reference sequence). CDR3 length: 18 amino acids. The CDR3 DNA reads TGTGCCAGTAGTGCAACCGGGACAGGGGTGCGTGGGGCCAACGTCCTGACTTTC. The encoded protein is CASSATGTGVRGANVLTF.

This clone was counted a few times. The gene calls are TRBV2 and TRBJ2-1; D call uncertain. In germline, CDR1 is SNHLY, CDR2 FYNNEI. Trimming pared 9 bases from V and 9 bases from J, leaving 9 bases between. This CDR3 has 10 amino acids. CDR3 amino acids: CASTLGEQFF. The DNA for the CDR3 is TGTGCCAGTACGCTCGGTGAGCAGTTCTTC. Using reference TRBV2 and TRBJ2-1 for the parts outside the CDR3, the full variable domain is EPEVTQTPSHQVTQMGQEVILRCVPISNHLYFYWYRQILGQKVEFLVSFYNNEISEKSEIFDDQFSVERPDGSNFTLKIRSTKLEDSAMYFCASTLGEQFFGPGTRLTVL.

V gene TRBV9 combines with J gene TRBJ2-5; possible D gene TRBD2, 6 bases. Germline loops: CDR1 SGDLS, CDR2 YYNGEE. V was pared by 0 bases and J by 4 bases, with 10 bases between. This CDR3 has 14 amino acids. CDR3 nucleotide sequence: TGTGCCAGCAGCGTAGTTAATAGCGGAGAGACCCAGTACTTC. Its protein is CASSVVNSGETQYF.

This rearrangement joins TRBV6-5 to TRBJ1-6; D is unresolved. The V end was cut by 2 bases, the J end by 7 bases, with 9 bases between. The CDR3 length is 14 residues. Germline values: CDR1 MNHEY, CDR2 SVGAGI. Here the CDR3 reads CASSYAGGNSPLHF. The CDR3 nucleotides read TGTGCCAGCAGTTACGCGGGCGGGAATTCACCCCTCCACTTT.

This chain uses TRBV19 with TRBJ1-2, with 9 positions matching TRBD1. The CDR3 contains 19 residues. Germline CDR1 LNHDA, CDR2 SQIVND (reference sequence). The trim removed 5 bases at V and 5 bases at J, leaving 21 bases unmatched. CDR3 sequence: CASSPRWTGDGSVSYGYTF. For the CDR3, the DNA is TGTGCCAGTAGTCCACGATGGACAGGGGACGGTTCGGTATCGTATGGCTACACCTTC. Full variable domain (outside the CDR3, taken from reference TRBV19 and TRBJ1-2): DGGITQSPKYLFRKEGQNVTLSCEQNLNHDAMYWYRQDPGQGLRLIYYSQIVNDFQKGDIAEGYSVSREKKESFPLTVTSAQKNPTAFYLCASSPRWTGDGSVSYGYTFGSGTRLTVV.

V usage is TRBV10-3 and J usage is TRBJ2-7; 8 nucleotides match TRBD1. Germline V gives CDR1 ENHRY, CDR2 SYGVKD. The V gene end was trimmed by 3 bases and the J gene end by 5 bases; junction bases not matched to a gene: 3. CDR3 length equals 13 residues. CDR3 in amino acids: CAISDVQGDEQYF. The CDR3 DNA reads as TGTGCCATCAGTGATGTACAGGGGGACGAGCAGTACTTC.

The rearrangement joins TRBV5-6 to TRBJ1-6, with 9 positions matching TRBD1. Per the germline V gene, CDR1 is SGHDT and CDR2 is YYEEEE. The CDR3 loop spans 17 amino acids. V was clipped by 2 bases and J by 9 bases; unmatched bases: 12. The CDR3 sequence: CASSLRTGAPHSSPLHF. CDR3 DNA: TGTGCCAGCAGCTTAAGGACAGGGGCGCCCCATAGTTCACCCCTCCACTTT.

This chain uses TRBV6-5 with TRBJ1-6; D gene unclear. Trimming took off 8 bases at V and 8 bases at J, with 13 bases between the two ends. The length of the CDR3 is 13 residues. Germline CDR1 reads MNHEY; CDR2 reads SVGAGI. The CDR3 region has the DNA TGTGCCAGCGGGAGCTTACGAGATTCACCCCTCCACTTT. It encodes CASGSLRDSPLHF.

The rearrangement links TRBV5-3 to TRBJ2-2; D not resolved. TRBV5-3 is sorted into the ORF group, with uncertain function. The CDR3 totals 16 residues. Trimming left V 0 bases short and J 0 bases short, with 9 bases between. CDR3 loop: CARSLVRSANTGELFF. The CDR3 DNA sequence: TGTGCCAGAAGCTTGGTGAGGTCTGCGAACACCGGGGAGCTGTTTTTT.

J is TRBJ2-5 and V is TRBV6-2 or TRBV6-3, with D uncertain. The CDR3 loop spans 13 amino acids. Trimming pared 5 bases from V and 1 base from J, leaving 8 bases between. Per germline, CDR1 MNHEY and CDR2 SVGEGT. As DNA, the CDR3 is TGTGCCAGCAGTCCCCGGGTCCAAGAGACCCAGTACTTC. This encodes CASSPRVQETQYF.

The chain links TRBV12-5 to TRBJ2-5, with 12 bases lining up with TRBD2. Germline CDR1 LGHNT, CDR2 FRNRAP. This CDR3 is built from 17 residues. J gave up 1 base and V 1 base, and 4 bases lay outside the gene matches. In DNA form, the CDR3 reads TGTGCTAGTGGTTTGGGTAGACTAGCGGGGGCCCAAGAGACCCAGTACTTC. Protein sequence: CASGLGRLAGAQETQYF.

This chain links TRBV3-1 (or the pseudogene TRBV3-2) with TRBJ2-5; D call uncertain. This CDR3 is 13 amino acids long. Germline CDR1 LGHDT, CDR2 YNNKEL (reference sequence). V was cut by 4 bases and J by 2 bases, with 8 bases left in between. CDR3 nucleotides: TGTGCCAGCAGCCTTAGAGTTCAAGAGACCCAGTACTTC. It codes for CASSLRVQETQYF.

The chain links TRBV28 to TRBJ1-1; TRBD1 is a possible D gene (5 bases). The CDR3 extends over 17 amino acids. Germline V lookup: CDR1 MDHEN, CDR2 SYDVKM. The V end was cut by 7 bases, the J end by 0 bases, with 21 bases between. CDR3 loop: CASTGGVGARMNTEAFF. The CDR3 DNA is TGTGCCAGCACGGGGGGAGTCGGAGCCAGGATGAACACTGAAGCTTTCTTT.

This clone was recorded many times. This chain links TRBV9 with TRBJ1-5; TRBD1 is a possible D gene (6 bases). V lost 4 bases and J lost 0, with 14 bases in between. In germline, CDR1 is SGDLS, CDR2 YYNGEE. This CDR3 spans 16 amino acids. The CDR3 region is CASSPSDRNSNQPQHF. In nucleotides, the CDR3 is TGTGCCAGCAGCCCCTCGGACAGAAATAGCAATCAGCCCCAGCATTTT.

The CDR3 loop reads CAISTQENTGELFF. DNA of the CDR3: TGTGCCATCAGTACACAGGAGAACACCGGGGAGCTGTTTTTT. The chain carries TRBV10-3 and TRBJ2-2; D might be TRBD1 (5 bases). Trimming shortened V by 5 bases and J by 1 base, and 8 bases separated the two germline ends. The CDR3 runs to 14 residues. CDR1 ENHRY and CDR2 SYGVKD come from the germline V gene.

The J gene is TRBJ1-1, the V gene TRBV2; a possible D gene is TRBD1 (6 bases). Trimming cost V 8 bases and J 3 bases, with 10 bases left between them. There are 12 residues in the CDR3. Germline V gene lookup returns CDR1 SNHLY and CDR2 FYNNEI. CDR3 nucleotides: TGTGCCAGCCTCAGGGGTGACACTGAAGCTTTCTTT. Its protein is CASLRGDTEAFF.

CDR3 amino acids: CASSLGLAGETQYF. Written as DNA, the CDR3 is TGTGCCAGCAGCTTGGGACTAGCCGGGGAGACCCAGTACTTC. This rearrangement joins TRBV5-6 to TRBJ2-5; 7 bases align to TRBD2. Germline V gene lookup returns CDR1 SGHDT and CDR2 YYEEEE. There are 14 residues in the CDR3. The trim removed 0 bases at V and 5 bases at J, leaving 4 bases unmatched.

The CDR3 DNA follows: TGTGCCAGCAGTGAAGCGCGGGGTCCTGCTGAAGCTTTCTTT. This gives the protein CASSEARGPAEAFF. V is TRBV6-1 and J is TRBJ1-1; no reliable D call. This CDR3 has 14 amino acids. V lost 0 bases to trimming and J lost 6 bases, with 11 bases between them. Germline V gene data show CDR1 as MNHNS and CDR2 as SASEGT.

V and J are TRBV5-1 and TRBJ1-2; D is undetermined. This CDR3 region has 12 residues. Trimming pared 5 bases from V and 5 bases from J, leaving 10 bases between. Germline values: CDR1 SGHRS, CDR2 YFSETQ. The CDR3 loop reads CASRNVSYGYTF. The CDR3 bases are TGCGCCAGCAGAAATGTCAGTTATGGCTACACCTTC.

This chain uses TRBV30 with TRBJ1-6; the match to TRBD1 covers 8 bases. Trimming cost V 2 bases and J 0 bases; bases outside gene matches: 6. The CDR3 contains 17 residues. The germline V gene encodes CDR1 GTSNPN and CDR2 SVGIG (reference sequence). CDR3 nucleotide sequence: TGTGCCTGGAGTCCGGGACAGGAGAACTCCTATAATTCACCCCTCCACTTT. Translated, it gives CAWSPGQENSYNSPLHF.

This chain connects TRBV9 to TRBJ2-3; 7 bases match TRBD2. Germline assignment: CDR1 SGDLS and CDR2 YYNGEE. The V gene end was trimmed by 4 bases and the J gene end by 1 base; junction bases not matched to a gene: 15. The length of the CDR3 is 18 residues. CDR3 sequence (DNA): TGTGCCAGCAGCCCCTTCCTCCCACTCGCGGGGGGCACAGATACGCAGTATTTT. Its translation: CASSPFLPLAGGTDTQYF.

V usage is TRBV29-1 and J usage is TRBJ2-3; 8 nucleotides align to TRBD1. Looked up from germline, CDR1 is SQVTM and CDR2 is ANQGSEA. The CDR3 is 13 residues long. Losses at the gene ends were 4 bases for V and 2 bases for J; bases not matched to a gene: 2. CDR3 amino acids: CSVGTGLTDTQYF. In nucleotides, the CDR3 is TGCAGCGTTGGGACAGGGCTCACAGATACGCAGTATTTT.

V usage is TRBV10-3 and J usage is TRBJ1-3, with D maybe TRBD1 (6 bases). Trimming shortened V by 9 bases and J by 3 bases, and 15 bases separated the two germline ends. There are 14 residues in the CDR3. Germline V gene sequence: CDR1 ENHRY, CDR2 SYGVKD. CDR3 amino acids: CAIATGLGGNTIYF. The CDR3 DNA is TGTGCCATAGCCACAGGGTTGGGTGGAAACACCATATATTTT.

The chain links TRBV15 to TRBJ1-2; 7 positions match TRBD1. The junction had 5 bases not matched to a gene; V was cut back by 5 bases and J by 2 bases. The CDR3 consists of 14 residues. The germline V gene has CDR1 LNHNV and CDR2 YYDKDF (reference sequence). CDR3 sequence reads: CATSRGGGNYGYTF. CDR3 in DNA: TGTGCCACCAGCCGAGGGGGCGGCAACTATGGCTACACCTTC.

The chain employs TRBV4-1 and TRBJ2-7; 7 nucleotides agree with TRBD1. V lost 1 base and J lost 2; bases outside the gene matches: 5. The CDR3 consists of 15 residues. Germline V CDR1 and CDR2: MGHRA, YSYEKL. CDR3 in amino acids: CASSQVSGTAYEQYV. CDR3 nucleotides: TGCGCCAGCAGCCAAGTCTCCGGGACAGCCTACGAGCAGTACGTC.

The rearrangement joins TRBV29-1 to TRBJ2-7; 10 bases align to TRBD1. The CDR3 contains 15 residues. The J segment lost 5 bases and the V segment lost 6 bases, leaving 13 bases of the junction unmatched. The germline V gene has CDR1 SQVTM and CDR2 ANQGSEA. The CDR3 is CSVARDRGRIHEQYF. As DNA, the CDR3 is TGCAGCGTGGCCCGTGACAGGGGGCGTATCCACGAGCAGTACTTC.